This TCR beta chain was identified during a study of cytomegalovirus exposure and HLA in healthy donors (dated by TCRdb to the late 2010s). For the study in its entirety: According to an earlier analysis of a few hundred of the donors, some 180 million T cells yielded 117 million unique TCR beta sequences and approximately 300 Gb of sequence data. Approximately 300 gigabases of sequencing data and roughly 80 million unique TCR sequences made up an early release that covered 500 to 700 HLA-typed donors. A later analysis re-examined previously published TCR beta repertoires from 610 or so donors and added high-resolution HLA genotyping to investigate patterns of TCR occurrence. Of the roughly 400 genotyped donors, over 70% fell in the genetic ancestry cluster associated with self-reported Caucasian donors. Genome-wide SNP genotypes for about 55% of the 666 donors were used in a later genetic analysis, which treated that subset as a discovery cohort. The study profiled the T cell repertoires of 550 to 700 subjects by immunosequencing and related them to cytomegalovirus serostatus. All discovery cohort repertoires had been generated using a single sequencing platform. Roughly five DR-DQ haplotypes were treated as single units for association and clustering because of strong linkage in the cohort. Across about 380 genotyped donors of the cohort, an average of about 240,000 unique TCR beta nucleotide sequences per donor were sequenced, and approximately 17% of those sequences were non-productive. In addition to the first cohort of 666 subjects, a separate validation cohort of about 120 different subjects was used. In an earlier analysis of 550 to 700 of the donors, high-throughput TCR beta sequencing was used to judge whether each TCR beta V gene segment behaved as functional or pseudogenic. Both class I and class II loci were covered by HLA typing, at four-digit resolution. The study aimed to test whether cataloging public T cell receptors could reveal signatures of past pathogen exposure. The later analysis used no new phenotypic data to find candidate immune exposures, relying instead on TCR beta sequences and their occurrence across donors. The number of typed donors differed by locus: 629-630 for A, B, C, DRB1 and DQB1; roughly 510 for DQA1; 606 for DPA1; and about 470 for DPB1. The study combined high-throughput TCR immunosequencing, statistical association of individual TCRs with disease status, and machine learning to predict cytomegalovirus infection status. Donor age, sex, ethnicity and CMV serostatus were compiled alongside the repertoire data.

Overall study outcomes, separate from this receptor: Immune exposure information for the cohort was limited to CMV serostatus. Because counts were too low, 15 to 20 rarely observed V segments, including chromosome 9 orphons, were excluded from the earlier analysis of 587 of the donors. In an earlier analysis of around 600 of the donors, most TCR beta V segments were observed in productive rearrangements about 87% or about 30% of the time, broadly matching IMGT annotations. In a later analysis, about 17,000 TCR beta sequences were associated with specific HLA alleles at a false discovery rate of 0.05. Correlated functional status among segregating V segments might be attributable to linkage disequilibrium, but an unknown experimental factor could not be ruled out. In a later genetic analysis, fewer N-insertions in productive TCRs were reported among donors in an Asian-associated ancestry cluster than the roughly 700-donor mean. A later analysis reported that several top co-occurrence clusters appeared linked to parvovirus B19, influenza, CMV and Epstein-Barr virus. Across donors, most TCR sequences were observed very rarely, whereas some public TCRs were present in many individuals. A later analysis found that TCR association rates varied across HLA loci, with DRB1 alleles showing the most associated TCRs and HLA-C alleles the fewest. Three of the identified cytomegalovirus-associated TCR beta chains were confirmed in vitro to be specific for cytomegalovirus antigens. The classifier was reported to diagnose cytomegalovirus status with high specificity and sensitivity in both the original and validation cohorts. The study gave a list of under 200 TCR beta chains associated with cytomegalovirus. Assigning TCR associations to individual alleles was difficult when HLA alleles, especially DR and DQ, strongly co-occurred. An association between a missense DCLRE1C variant and V-gene and J-gene trimming of TCR beta chains was found in a later genetic analysis and replicated in an independent cohort. The sequencing pipeline was judged likely to have produced a cluster of highly shared sequence variants as a technical artifact. Compared with equally common non-associated chains, HLA-associated TCR beta chains in a later analysis were more clonally expanded and had lower generation probabilities. Because some donors lacked HLA typing at each locus, the association tests relied only on the typed subset. Most CMV-associated TCR beta chains appeared to be HLA-restricted in a later analysis, and the HLA associations seemed to be driven largely by CMV exposure. A further reported finding was that TCR beta sequences accurately predicted the HLA-A and HLA-B alleles for most subjects in the first cohort. According to the authors, the approach could potentially be generalized to other disease states and immunological phenotypes. Presence/absence analyses assumed roughly uniform sequencing depth across donors, an assumption that may not hold. The cohort was sequenced for TCR beta chains only, and without alpha or paired-chain data the features that could be detected were limited.

The cohort comprised 666 healthy bone marrow donors. Cohort members were all nominally healthy when sampled, although unrecorded immune exposures were likely present. CMV serostatus was positive for 289 and negative for about 55% of the 666 cohort members, and was not recorded for this donor. Every donor gave a peripheral blood sample, and the peripheral blood mononuclear cells from that sample were used for TCR beta sequencing. The Qiagen DNeasy Blood Extraction Kit was used to extract genomic DNA from the blood cell samples. Receptors were amplified or captured by the immunoSEQ multiplex PCR assay. For the multiplex PCR, a mixture combining 60 forward primers for TCR Vbeta segments and 13 reverse primers for TCR Jbeta segments was used. A multiplex PCR assay on genomic DNA amplified the CDR3 region of rearranged TCR beta genes. Amplified TCR beta libraries were sequenced as 87-base-pair reads on the Illumina HiSeq System. In the source study's methods: In a later analysis, 80 million or so unique TCR beta chains were counted across the roughly 610 repertoires, and about 9.9 million of these chains were shared by at least two donors. To remove PCR and sequencing errors, raw reads were error-corrected and collapsed into unique sequences using a nearest-neighbor algorithm that merged closely related sequences. Alignment of CDR3 sequences to IMGT reference sequences was used to assign V, D and J gene segments. Each retained sequence needed at least a six-nucleotide match to both a V gene segment and a J gene segment. Rearrangements were called productive when the CDR3 lacked stop codons and stayed in frame with V and J; all others were non-productive. CDR3 was defined according to IMGT convention as the region running from the second conserved V-encoded cysteine to the conserved J-encoded phenylalanine. The earlier analysis of some 550 of the donors excluded any sequence lacking an unambiguous match to a single V gene segment. In an earlier analysis of several hundred of the donors, V segments were called functional above 56.7% productive rearrangements and were called segregating when the between-donor standard deviation exceeded 5%. To diagnose cytomegalovirus status from the catalog of TCR beta chain sequences, a statistical classification framework was built. In a later analysis, V and J genes were assigned by comparing TCR nucleotide sequences against IMGT/GENE-DB human TR gene sequences. In a later analysis, CDR3 sequences and most-parsimonious VDJ recombination scenarios were assigned using the TCRdist pipeline. In a later analysis, every TCR beta chain was defined by the combination of its CDR3 amino acid sequence and its V-gene family, and reads without a unique V-gene family were dropped. A later analysis removed 500 to 650 highly shared, low-generation-probability nucleotide sequences to deal with suspected cross-contamination and a sequencing artifact. A later analysis calculated a clonal expansion index for each public chain from normalized within-repertoire ranks of inferred template counts. Generation probabilities in a later analysis came from a VDJ recombination model fitted to out-of-frame rearrangements, and those results were checked against IGoR. In a later analysis, hypergeometric tests were used to score TCR-TCR, TCR-HLA and TCR-CMV co-occurrence, with a repertoire-size bias correction applied to TCR pairs. In a later analysis, false discovery rates were estimated by permuting HLA or CMV assignments 20 times. In a later analysis, co-occurring TCRs were grouped using DBSCAN, and TCRdist sequence similarity was added for clustering within HLA-allele-positive subsets. For co-occurrence clustering, repertoires with fewer than 30,000 or more than 120,000 public chains were excluded, along with a handful of repertoires with anomalous nucleotide sharing. TCRdb re-hosts the immuneACCESS table, in-frame sequences only. Its copies lack some clones; in the studies checked, an unresolved V gene accounts for under half of them, and the cause for the rest is not known. V, J and clone size derive from that table, while D and trimming were established from the DNA sequence. The sample table holds around 150,000 clones, of which 79% were seen once. The ten largest clonotypes hold 3% to 4% of the sample.

As regards this clone: It has no known antigen specificity. No base-level quality is on record; no much larger clone is a single base apart.

This sequence originates from a human donor in good health. The specimen was PBMCs.

The CDR3 reads as follows: CASSESGANVLTF. The DNA is TGTGCCAGCAGCGAATCGGGGGCCAACGTCCTGACTTTC. Rearrangement joined TRBV9 to TRBJ2-6, with no reliable assignment of the D segment. V is clipped by 3 bases and J by 4 bases, and the sequence between their germline boundaries is 5 bases long. The germline V gene supplies CDR1 SGDLS and CDR2 YYNGEE. There are 13 amino acids in the CDR3, from cysteine to phenylalanine inclusive. Of the read, only the CDR3 DNA is kept; its 39 bases are in frame from base 1. Supplemented by the reference TRBV9 and TRBJ2-6 proteins around the CDR3, the complete variable domain is DSGVTQTPKHLITATGQRVTLRCSPRSGDLSVYWYQQSLDQGLQFLIQYYNGEERAKGNILERFSAQQFPDLHSELNLSSLELGDSALYFCASSESGANVLTFGAGSRLTVL.